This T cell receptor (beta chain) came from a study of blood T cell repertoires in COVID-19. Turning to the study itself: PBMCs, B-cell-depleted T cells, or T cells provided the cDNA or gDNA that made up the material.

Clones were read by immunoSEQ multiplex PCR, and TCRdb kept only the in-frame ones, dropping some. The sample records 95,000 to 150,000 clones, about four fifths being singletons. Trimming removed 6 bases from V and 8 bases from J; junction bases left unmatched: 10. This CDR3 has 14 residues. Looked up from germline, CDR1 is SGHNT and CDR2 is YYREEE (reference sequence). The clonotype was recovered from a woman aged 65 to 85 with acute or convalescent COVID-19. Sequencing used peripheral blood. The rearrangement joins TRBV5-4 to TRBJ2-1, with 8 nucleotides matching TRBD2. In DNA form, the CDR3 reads TGTGCCAGCAATCAAGCGGGGGCCCTCGATGAGCAGTTCTTC. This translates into CASNQAGALDEQFF.